The rows below give T cell receptor beta chains drawn from one sample of a study of blood T cell repertoires in COVID-19. Assay: immunoSEQ multiplex PCR; the TCRdb copy retains only in-frame clones and omits some. The sample has more than 100,000 clones; over 75% are singletons. The sequenced material came from peripheral blood. Source of these receptors: a man older than 75 with acute or convalescent COVID-19. The CDR3 runs from the conserved cysteine through the conserved F or W. D genes are given only for firm matches. Not all rows give a size; the values are once, few, many and, for expanded clones, a class.

v_call	d_call	j_call	clone_size	cdr3_aa	cdr3_nt
TRBV13	NA	TRBJ1-2	NA	CASSLVQHWTVYGYTF	TGTGCCAGCAGCTTAGTTCAGCATTGGACAGTCTATGGCTACACCTTC
TRBV6-5	NA	TRBJ2-7	NA	CASRRDFTYEQYF	TGTGCCAGCAGAAGGGACTTTACCTACGAGCAGTACTTC
TRBV14	TRBD1	TRBJ1-4	once	CASSQTGTANEKLFF	TGTGCCAGCAGCCAAACCGGGACAGCTAATGAAAAACTGTTTTTT
TRBV5-1	TRBD1	TRBJ1-3	NA	CASSSGPQGSGNTIYF	TGCGCCAGCAGCTCAGGGCCACAGGGGTCGGGAAACACCATATATTTT
TRBV30	NA	TRBJ2-4	NA	CASIQPGRGTKNIQYF	TGTGCCTCAATCCAGCCAGGGAGGGGGACCAAAAACATTCAGTACTTC
TRBV27	NA	TRBJ1-3	NA	CASRPTDNRSGNTIYF	TGTGCCAGCAGGCCGACGGACAACCGCTCTGGAAACACCATATATTTT
TRBV29-1	NA	TRBJ1-4	NA	CSVRRGATNEKLFF	TGCAGCGTCCGTCGAGGAGCAACTAATGAAAAACTGTTTTTT
TRBV29-1	TRBD1	TRBJ2-7	few	CSVEGTGGYPYEQYF	TGCAGCGTTGAAGGCACAGGGGGCTATCCCTACGAGCAGTACTTC
TRBV2	NA	TRBJ1-2	NA	CASSEQGSGYGYTF	TGTGCCAGCAGTGAACAGGGCAGTGGCTATGGCTACACCTTC
TRBV9	TRBD2	TRBJ2-3	NA	CASSVERGAGAADTQYF	TGTGCCAGCAGCGTAGAGCGGGGGGCAGGGGCCGCGGATACGCAGTATTTT
TRBV23-1	NA	TRBJ2-5	NA	CASSLRDKKETQYF	TGCGCCAGCAGTCTCCGGGACAAAAAAGAGACCCAGTACTTC
TRBV19	TRBD2	TRBJ2-1	NA	CASSRGGLASYNEQFF	TGTGCCAGTAGCCGAGGAGGACTAGCATCCTACAATGAGCAGTTCTTC
TRBV28	TRBD2	TRBJ2-2	NA	CASRISGRSMDTGELFF	TGTGCCAGCAGGATTAGCGGGAGGAGTATGGACACCGGGGAGCTGTTTTTT
TRBV6-2/TRBV6-3	TRBD2	TRBJ2-3	NA	CASSLLGASGSTDTQYF	TGTGCCAGCAGTCTCCTGGGGGCTAGCGGGAGCACAGATACGCAGTATTTT
TRBV6-2/TRBV6-3	TRBD2	TRBJ2-2	NA	CASSYSGLAGGELFF	TGTGCCAGCAGTTACTCGGGACTAGCGGGCGGGGAGCTGTTTTTT
TRBV6-1	TRBD2	TRBJ2-5	NA	CASSEGLAGQETQYF	TGTGCCAGCAGTGAAGGCCTAGCGGGCCAAGAGACCCAGTACTTC
TRBV19	TRBD2	TRBJ2-7	NA	CASRGTSLREQYF	TGTGCCAGTAGAGGGACTAGCCTCCGGGAGCAGTACTTC
TRBV3-1/TRBV3-2	TRBD2	TRBJ2-5	NA	CASSQEGKRGGKETQYF	TGTGCCAGCAGCCAAGAGGGCAAGCGGGGGGGCAAGGAGACCCAGTACTTC
TRBV5-1	TRBD1	TRBJ1-5	NA	CASSSEDRDNQPQHF	TGCGCCAGCAGCTCCGAGGACAGGGACAATCAGCCCCAGCATTTT
TRBV25-1	TRBD1	TRBJ1-1	NA	CASRQTGVNTEAFF	TGTGCCAGCAGGCAGACAGGGGTGAACACTGAAGCTTTCTTT
TRBV24-1	NA	TRBJ2-3	NA	CATSDGEPTDTQYF	TGTGCCACCAGTGACGGGGAACCCACAGATACGCAGTATTTT
TRBV7-6	TRBD1	TRBJ2-7	NA	CASSLGAGGSGFGDEQYF	TGTGCCAGCAGCTTAGGGGCAGGGGGCTCGGGCTTCGGCGACGAGCAGTACTTC
TRBV6-6	NA	TRBJ2-7	NA	CASTPVSVAYEQYF	TGTGCCAGCACCCCGGTTAGCGTGGCTTACGAGCAGTACTTC
TRBV2	NA	TRBJ2-5	few	CASSERGSGAQYF	TGTGCCAGCAGTGAAAGGGGAAGTGGGGCCCAGTACTTC
TRBV6-6	NA	TRBJ1-2	NA	CASRKDSNINYGYTF	TGTGCCAGCAGAAAAGACAGTAACATTAACTATGGCTACACCTTC
TRBV10-3	TRBD1	TRBJ2-5	NA	CAISAGQGGQETQYF	TGTGCCATCAGTGCGGGACAGGGGGGGCAAGAGACCCAGTACTTC
TRBV5-1	TRBD1	TRBJ1-3	NA	CASSPGTGTGNTIYF	TGCGCCAGCAGCCCGGGGACAGGGACTGGAAACACCATATATTTT